This TCR beta chain appears in the sequencing data of a study of CXCR3-negative and CXCR3-positive naive CD8 T cells. About the research overall: The study obtained 140 million or so TRB reads, about 1.5 +/- 0.3 million per library. The study's findings and limits: Naive subsets did not differ in surface CD5, and TRB CDR3 properties served to infer TCR strength. Memory cells diverged, while naive CXCR3-positive and CXCR3-negative cells had similar TRBV-TRBJ usage.

From germline, CDR1 is SQVTM and CDR2 ANQGSEA. The CDR3 is 18 residues long. The naive CD8+ gate required CD45RO-CCR7+CD27+CD95- phenotype. 5' RACE that incorporated UMI labels was used to prepare the TRB cDNA libraries. TCRdb reprocessed the 5' RACE reads and stores each CDR3 protein as one record, lacking DNA. Listed are 45,000 or so distinct CDR3 sequences; 1.6% falls within the top ten. To note about this clonotype: Its antigen is unknown.

Sequences were obtained from naive CXCR3- CD8+ T cells from blood. Specified subset: CD45RO-CCR7+CD27+CD95- naive CD8+ T cells lacking CXCR3 (TNR3-). This clonotype was sampled from a human donor in good health. Some clones in this sample may be carry-over from other donors' samples. The chain uses TRBV29-1 and TRBJ2-1; TCRdb returns TRBD1, unconfirmable since there is no DNA. CDR3 region: CSVEGSFTGDGTYNEQFF.